This TCR beta chain was recorded in a study of a mutant IDH1 vaccine in newly diagnosed glioma. V was clipped by 2 bases and J by 1 base; unmatched bases: 2. This CDR3 comprises 15 residues. Germline loops: CDR1 MNHNS, CDR2 SASEGT. This clone has a handful of counts. Its specificity is unknown. The time point was: week 35, safety follow-up. Each dose of the vaccine consisted of 300 ug of mutant IDH1 20-mer peptide, with topical imiquimod. The assay was immunoSEQ multiplex PCR, and TCRdb's table has in-frame clones only and misses some. The sample contains about 48,000 clones, 79% of which appear only once.

Here the sequenced sample was PBMCs, taken from a glioma patient whose treatment included an IDH1 peptide vaccine. This sequence joins TRBV6-1 and TRBJ1-5; TRBD1 agrees at 7 bases. The TCR originated in a middle-aged man with glioma. The CDR3 nucleotides read TGTGCCAGCAGTGAAAGGGGGCGCAGCAATCAGCCCCAGCATTTT. Its translation: CASSERGRSNQPQHF.